The following is a T cell receptor beta chain sequence with its context. The clone's antigen remains unknown. No base quality information exists; no much larger clone differs at one position. The collaborating institutions used their own protocols to collect whole blood in K2EDTA tubes. For TCRbeta analysis, collaborator samples were shipped as frozen whole blood, as isolated PBMCs, or as DNA extracted from either sample type. The CDR1 and CDR2 encoded by the germline V gene (reference sequence) are LNHDA and SQIVND. For this chain, trimming is 6 bases at the V end and 4 bases at the J end, and the number of junction bases without a gene match is 11. From cysteine to phenylalanine, the CDR3 is 15 amino acids long. Just CDR3 DNA is preserved here, 45 bases in frame from base 1. TCRbeta CDR3 regions were amplified from genomic DNA by means of the immunoSEQ Assay, a bias-controlled multiplex PCR. Regarding the original processing steps: The number of nucleated cells in each sample was estimated by amplification of reference gene primers within the assay. Sequence reads were collapsed and filtered to measure the absolute abundance of every unique TCRbeta CDR3 rearrangement. Productive Simpson clonality was computed per sample as the square root of Simpson's diversity index over productive rearrangements. As stored in TCRdb, this immuneACCESS dataset retains in-frame rearrangements with V and J assigned. A fraction of the clones does not appear; measured against another copy, unresolved V genes explain less than half of the discrepancy, and the remainder lacks a known reason. That table is the source of V, J and clone size, and D and trimming were worked out from the DNA. The sample table shows under 100,000 clones, and 65% to 85% are seen once. The ten most abundant clones make up about a sixth of the sample.

This entry is derived from a study of blood T cell repertoires in COVID-19 (dated by TCRdb to the early 2020s). Study-level background: Collaborator samples came from the United States, Italy and Spain and covered acute and convalescent phases of COVID-19. The sample metadata nearly always contained a de-identified subject ID, COVID-19 status, age in years and sex. The material from the prospective study consisted of cDNA or gDNA derived from T cells, B-cell-depleted T cells, or PBMCs. The samples were drawn from the first 160 participants of the ongoing ImmuneRACE study and from 1,254 subjects provided by 6 global collaborators. A freely available public database, intended as a resource for researchers studying the immune response to SARS-CoV-2, is where the repertoires were released. Deeply sampled blood TCRbeta repertoires from subjects exposed to, actively infected with, or recovered from COVID-19 were included in the dataset. HLA class I and class II types, where available, came from metadata supplied by the sample provider rather than from assay-based typing. The study at large found these results: The quantity of clinical and demographic metadata differed by source and by participant and was supplied without curation.

Sequencing used peripheral blood. The clonotype was recovered from a woman in her sixties with acute or convalescent COVID-19. The V and J segments used are TRBV19 and TRBJ1-1, with 7 bases in between that match TRBD1. The DNA sequence is as follows: TGTGCCAGTAGCGGGTACAGGGGAGTTATCACTGAAGCTTTCTTT. This yields the protein CASSGYRGVITEAFF.